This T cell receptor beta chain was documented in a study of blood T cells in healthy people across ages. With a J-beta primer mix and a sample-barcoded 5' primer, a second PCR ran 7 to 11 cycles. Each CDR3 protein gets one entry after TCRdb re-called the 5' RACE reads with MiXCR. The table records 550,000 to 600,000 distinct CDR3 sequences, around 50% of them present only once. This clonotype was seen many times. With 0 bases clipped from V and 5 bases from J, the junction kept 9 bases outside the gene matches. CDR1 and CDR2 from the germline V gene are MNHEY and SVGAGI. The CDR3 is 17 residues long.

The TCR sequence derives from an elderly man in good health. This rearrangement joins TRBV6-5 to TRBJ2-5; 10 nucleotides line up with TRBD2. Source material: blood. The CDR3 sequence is CASSYSGASGGMETQYF. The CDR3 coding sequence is TGTGCCAGCAGTTACTCTGGGGCTAGCGGGGGTATGGAGACCCAGTACTTC.